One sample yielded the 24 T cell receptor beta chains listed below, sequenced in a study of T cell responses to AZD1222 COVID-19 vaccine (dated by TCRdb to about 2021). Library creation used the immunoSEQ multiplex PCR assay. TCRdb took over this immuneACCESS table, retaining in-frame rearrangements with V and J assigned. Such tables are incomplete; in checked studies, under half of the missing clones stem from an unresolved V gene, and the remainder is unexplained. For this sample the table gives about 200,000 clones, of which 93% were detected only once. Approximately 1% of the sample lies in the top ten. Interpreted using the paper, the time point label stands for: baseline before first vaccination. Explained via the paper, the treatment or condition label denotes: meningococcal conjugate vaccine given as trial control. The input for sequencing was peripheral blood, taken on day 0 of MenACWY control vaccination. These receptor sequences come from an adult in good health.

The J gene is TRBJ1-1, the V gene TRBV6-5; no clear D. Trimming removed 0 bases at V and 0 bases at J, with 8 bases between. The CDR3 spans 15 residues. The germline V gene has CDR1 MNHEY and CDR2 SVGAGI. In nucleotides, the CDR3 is TGTGCCAGCAGTTACTCCCCTCGAATGAACACTGAAGCTTTCTTT. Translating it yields CASSYSPRMNTEAFF.

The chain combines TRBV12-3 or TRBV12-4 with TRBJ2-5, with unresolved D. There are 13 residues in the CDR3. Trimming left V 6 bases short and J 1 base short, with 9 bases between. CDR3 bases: TGTGCCAGCAGCCCCAGCACCCAAGAGACCCAGTACTTC. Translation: CASSPSTQETQYF.

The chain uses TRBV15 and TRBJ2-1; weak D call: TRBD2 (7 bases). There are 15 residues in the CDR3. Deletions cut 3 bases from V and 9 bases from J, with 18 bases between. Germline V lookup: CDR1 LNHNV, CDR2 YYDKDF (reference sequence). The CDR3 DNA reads TGTGCCACCAGCAGGGGGGGGACACTGGTCGTTGAGCAGTTCTTC. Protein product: CATSRGGTLVVEQFF.

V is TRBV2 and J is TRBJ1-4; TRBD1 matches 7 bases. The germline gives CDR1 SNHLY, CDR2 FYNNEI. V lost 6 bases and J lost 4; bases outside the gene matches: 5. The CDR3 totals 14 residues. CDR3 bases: TGTGCCAGCAGGACAGGGCTCGATAATGAAAAACTGTTTTTT. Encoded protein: CASRTGLDNEKLFF.

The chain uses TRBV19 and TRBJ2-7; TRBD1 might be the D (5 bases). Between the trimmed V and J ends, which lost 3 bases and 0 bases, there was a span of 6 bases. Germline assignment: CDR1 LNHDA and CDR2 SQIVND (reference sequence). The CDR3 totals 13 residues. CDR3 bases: TGTGCCAGTAGTATTGGGGCCTCCTACGAGCAGTACTTC. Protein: CASSIGASYEQYF.

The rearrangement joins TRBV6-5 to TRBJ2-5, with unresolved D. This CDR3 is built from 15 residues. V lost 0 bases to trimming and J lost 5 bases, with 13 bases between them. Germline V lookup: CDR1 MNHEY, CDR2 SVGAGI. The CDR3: CASSYSSTAVETQYF. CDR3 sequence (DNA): TGTGCCAGCAGTTACTCCTCTACGGCAGTGGAGACCCAGTACTTC.

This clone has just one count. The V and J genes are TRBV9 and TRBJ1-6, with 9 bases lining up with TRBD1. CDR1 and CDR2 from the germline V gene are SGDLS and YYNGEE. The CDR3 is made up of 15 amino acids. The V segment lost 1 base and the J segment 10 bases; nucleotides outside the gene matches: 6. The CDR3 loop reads CASSVRDRVYSPLHF. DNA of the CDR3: TGTGCCAGCAGCGTAAGGGACAGGGTCTACTCACCCCTCCACTTT. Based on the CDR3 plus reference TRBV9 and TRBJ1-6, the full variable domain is DSGVTQTPKHLITATGQRVTLRCSPRSGDLSVYWYQQSLDQGLQFLIQYYNGEERAKGNILERFSAQQFPDLHSELNLSSLELGDSALYFCASSVRDRVYSPLHFGNGTRLTVT.

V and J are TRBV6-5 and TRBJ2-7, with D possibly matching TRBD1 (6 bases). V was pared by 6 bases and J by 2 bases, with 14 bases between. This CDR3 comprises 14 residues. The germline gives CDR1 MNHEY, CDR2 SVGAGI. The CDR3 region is CASSPDRTPYEQYF. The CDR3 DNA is TGTGCCAGCAGCCCCGACAGGACCCCCTACGAGCAGTACTTC.

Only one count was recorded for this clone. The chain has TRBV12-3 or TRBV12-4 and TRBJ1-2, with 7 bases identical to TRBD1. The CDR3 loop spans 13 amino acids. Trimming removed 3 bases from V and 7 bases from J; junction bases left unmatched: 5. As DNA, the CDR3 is TGTGCCAGCAGTTTGTACAGGGGTGCTGGCTACACCTTC. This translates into CASSLYRGAGYTF.

As DNA, the CDR3 is TGTGCCAGCAGCTTAGGGCTAGCGGGGGGCACAGATACGCAGTATTTT. Translated, it gives CASSLGLAGGTDTQYF. J is TRBJ2-3 and V is TRBV11-3; 10 bases are shared with TRBD2. With V trimmed by 1 base and J by 1 base, 2 bases remained unmatched. There are 16 residues in the CDR3. Germline CDR1 reads SGHNT; CDR2 reads YENEEA.

CDR3 region: CAGGTGGSGDTQYF. The CDR3, as DNA: TGTGCCGGGGGGACAGGGGGATCAGGAGATACGCAGTATTTT. The V and J genes are TRBV30 and TRBJ2-3; 11 bases agree with TRBD1. CDR1 and CDR2 from the germline V gene are GTSNPN and SVGIG (reference sequence). J lost 5 bases, V lost 8 bases, and 9 bases had no gene match. The CDR3 sequence is 14 residues long. Using reference TRBV30 and TRBJ2-3 for the parts outside the CDR3, the full variable domain is SQTIHQWPATLVQPVGSPLSLECTVEGTSNPNLYWYRQAAGRGLQLLFYSVGIGQISSEVPQNLSASRPQDRQFILSSKKLLLSDSGFYLCAGGTGGSGDTQYFGPGTRLTVL.

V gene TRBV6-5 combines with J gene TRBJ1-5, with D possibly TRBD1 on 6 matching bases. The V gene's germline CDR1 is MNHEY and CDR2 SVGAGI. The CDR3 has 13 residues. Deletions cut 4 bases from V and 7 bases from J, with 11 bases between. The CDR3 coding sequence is TGTGCCAGCAGTTCCACAGGGTACCAGCCCCAGCATTTT. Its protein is CASSSTGYQPQHF.

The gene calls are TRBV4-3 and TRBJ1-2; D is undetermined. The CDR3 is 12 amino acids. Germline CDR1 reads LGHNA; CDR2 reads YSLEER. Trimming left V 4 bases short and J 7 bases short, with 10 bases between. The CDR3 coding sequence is TGCGCCAGCAGCCCGTCGGGGTCTGGCTACACCTTC. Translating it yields CASSPSGSGYTF.

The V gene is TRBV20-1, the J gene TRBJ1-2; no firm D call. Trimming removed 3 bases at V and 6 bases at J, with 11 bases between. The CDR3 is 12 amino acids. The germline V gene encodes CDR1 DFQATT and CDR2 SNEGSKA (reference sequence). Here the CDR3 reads CSASGRVHGYTF. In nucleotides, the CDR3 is TGCAGTGCTAGTGGGCGGGTTCATGGCTACACCTTC.

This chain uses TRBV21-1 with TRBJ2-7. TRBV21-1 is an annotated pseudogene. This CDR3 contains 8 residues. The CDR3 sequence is CASYQQYF. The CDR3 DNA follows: TGTGCCAGCTACCAGCAGTACTTC.

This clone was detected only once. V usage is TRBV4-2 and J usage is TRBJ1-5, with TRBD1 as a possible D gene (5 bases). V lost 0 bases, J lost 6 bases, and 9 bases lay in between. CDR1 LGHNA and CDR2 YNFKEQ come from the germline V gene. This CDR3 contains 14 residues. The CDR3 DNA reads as TGTGCCAGCAGCCAAGATTGGGGCTCTCAGCCCCAGCATTTT. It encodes CASSQDWGSQPQHF.

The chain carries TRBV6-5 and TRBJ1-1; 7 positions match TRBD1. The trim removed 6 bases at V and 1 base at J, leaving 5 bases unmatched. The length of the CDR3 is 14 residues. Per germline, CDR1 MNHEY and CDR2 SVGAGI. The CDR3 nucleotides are TGTGCCAGCAGCGTGGGACAGTGGAACACTGAAGCTTTCTTT. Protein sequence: CASSVGQWNTEAFF.

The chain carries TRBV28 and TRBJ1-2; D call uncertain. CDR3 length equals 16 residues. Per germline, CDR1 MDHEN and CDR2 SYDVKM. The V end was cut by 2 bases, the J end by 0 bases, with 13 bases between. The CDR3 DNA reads TGTGCCAGCAGTTTAATTCACGGAGATACTAACTATGGCTACACCTTC. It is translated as CASSLIHGDTNYGYTF.

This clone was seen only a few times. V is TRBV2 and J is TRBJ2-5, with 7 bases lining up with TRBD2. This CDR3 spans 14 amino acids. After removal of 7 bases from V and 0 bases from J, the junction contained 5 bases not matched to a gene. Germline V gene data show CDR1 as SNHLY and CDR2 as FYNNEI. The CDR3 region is CASNIAGYQETQYF. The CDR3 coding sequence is TGTGCCAGCAACATAGCGGGCTACCAAGAGACCCAGTACTTC.

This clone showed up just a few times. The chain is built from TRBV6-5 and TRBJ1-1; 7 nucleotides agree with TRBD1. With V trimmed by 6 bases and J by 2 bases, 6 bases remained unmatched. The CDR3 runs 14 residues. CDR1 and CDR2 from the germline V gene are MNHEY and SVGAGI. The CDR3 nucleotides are TGTGCCAGCAGGAGGGACAGCTCAAACACTGAAGCTTTCTTT. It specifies CASRRDSSNTEAFF.

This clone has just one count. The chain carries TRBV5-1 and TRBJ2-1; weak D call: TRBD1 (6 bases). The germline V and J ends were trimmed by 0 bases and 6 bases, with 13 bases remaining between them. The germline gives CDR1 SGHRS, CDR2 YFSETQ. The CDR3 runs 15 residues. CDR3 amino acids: CASSLVGGQSNEQFF. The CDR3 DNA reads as TGCGCCAGCAGCTTGGTTGGGGGCCAGTCCAATGAGCAGTTCTTC.

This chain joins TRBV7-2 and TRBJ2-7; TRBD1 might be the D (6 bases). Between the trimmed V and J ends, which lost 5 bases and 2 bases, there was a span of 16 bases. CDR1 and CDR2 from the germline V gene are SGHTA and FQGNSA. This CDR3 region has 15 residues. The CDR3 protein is CASSQSVDSTYEQYF. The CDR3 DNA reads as TGTGCCAGCAGCCAGAGTGTGGACAGCACCTACGAGCAGTACTTC. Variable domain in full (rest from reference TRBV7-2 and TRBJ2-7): GAGVSQSPSNKVTEKGKDVELRCDPISGHTALYWYRQSLGQGLEFLIYFQGNSAPDKSGLPSDRFSAERTGGSVSTLTIQRTQQEDSAVYLCASSQSVDSTYEQYFGPGTRLTVT.

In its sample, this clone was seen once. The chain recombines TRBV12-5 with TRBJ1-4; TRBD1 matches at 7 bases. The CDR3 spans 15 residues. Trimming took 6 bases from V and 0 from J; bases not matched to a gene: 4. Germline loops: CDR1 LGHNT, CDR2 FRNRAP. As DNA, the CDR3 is TGTGCTAGTGGGGGACAGTACGCAACTAATGAAAAACTGTTTTTT. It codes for CASGGQYATNEKLFF.

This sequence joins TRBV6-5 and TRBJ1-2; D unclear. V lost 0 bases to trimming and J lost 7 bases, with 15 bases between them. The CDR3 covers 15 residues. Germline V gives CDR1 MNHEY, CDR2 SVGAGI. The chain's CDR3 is CASSYSGSPALGYTF. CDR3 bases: TGTGCCAGCAGTTACTCGGGGTCACCCGCCCTTGGCTACACCTTC.